This is a list of T cell receptor beta chains from one sample in a study of T cells after posttransplantation cyclophosphamide. Data came from immunoSEQ multiplex PCR; TCRdb stores just in-frame clones and leaves some out. The table has 30,000 to 45,000 clones, about three quarters seen once. This specimen was CD4+ T cells sorted from blood, taken around 2,000 days after a stem cell transplant with posttransplant cyclophosphamide. These receptors all come from a female patient aged 40 to 55 who received an allogeneic stem cell transplant from a related donor, was CMV-positive, and had no GVHD. The graft donor may be the source of some T cells. Each CDR3 is given with its conserved first and last residue. Fields, in order: V gene, clone size, J gene, D gene, CDR3 DNA, CDR3 protein. A D gene is named only where the DNA matches it firmly. Some rows mark clone size as missing; the rest say once, few, many or name a class of expanded clone.

TRBV6-5,NA,TRBJ1-2,TRBD1,TGTGCCAGCAGTTACAGGACAGGGGACCTCTATGGCTACACCTTC,CASSYRTGDLYGYTF
TRBV5-5,NA,TRBJ1-1,NA,TGTGCCAGCAGCCGGAGTGTCGCGGGAACTGAAGCTTTCTTT,CASSRSVAGTEAFF
TRBV5-1,NA,TRBJ2-5,TRBD1,TGCGCCAGCAGCGTTTACTCTCCGACAGGGGATGGGGCAGAGACCCAGTACTTC,CASSVYSPTGDGAETQYF
TRBV7-2,NA,TRBJ1-1,NA,TGTGCCAGCAGCTTGACAGACTTGAACACTGAAGCTTTCTTT,CASSLTDLNTEAFF
TRBV2,few,TRBJ2-3,NA,TGTGCCAGCAGTGACCCAGGGGACACAGATACGCAGTATTTT,CASSDPGDTDTQYF
TRBV10-3,NA,TRBJ1-2,TRBD1,TGTGCCATATCCACAGGGGGCAACTATGGCTACACCTTC,CAISTGGNYGYTF
TRBV6-4,NA,TRBJ2-1,NA,TGTGCCAGCAGTGACTTACAGGGAAGGGGTGAGCAGTTCTTC,CASSDLQGRGEQFF
TRBV19,once,TRBJ1-4,NA,TGTGCCAGTAGTATTGGACAGCTAAGTAATGAAAAACTGTTTTTT,CASSIGQLSNEKLFF
TRBV7-6,few,TRBJ2-2,NA,TGTGCCAGCAGCTTAGACAGGGTCCGGGAGCTGTTTTTT,CASSLDRVRELFF
TRBV5-5,NA,TRBJ1-1,NA,TGTGCCAGCAGTTCCTGGACAAGGGGAAACACTGAAGCTTTCTTT,CASSSWTRGNTEAFF
TRBV7-9,NA,TRBJ2-3,NA,TGTGCCAGCAGCTACTCAACTAGCACAGATACGCAGTATTTT,CASSYSTSTDTQYF
TRBV19,few,TRBJ2-2,NA,TGTGCCAGTAGTATAACCCGGGGGACCGGGGAGCTGTTTTTT,CASSITRGTGELFF
TRBV9,few,TRBJ2-2,NA,TGTGCCAGCAGCCCCTCCCCCCAGACCGGGGAGCTGTTTTTT,CASSPSPQTGELFF
TRBV27,NA,TRBJ1-3,NA,TGTGCCAGCAGTTTAAGCCCAGGGTATGGAAACACCATATATTTT,CASSLSPGYGNTIYF
TRBV20-1,NA,TRBJ2-7,NA,TGCAGTGCTATCGGAACAGACGAGCAGTACTTC,CSAIGTDEQYF
TRBV5-1,NA,TRBJ2-2,NA,TGCGCCAGCAGCTTGGCGCAGGGGTCCGGGGAGCTGTTTTTT,CASSLAQGSGELFF
TRBV27,NA,TRBJ1-5,NA,TGTGCCAGCAGTTTTTCTCCGGGGCAGCCCCAGCATTTT,CASSFSPGQPQHF
TRBV5-1,NA,TRBJ2-7,TRBD1,TGCGCCAGCAGCTTGGCCTTTGGACAGGGCGGCGAGCAGTACTTC,CASSLAFGQGGEQYF
TRBV4-1,few,TRBJ1-5,NA,TGCGCCAGCAGCCAAGAGCAGGGAATGGGCAATCAGCCCCAGCATTTT,CASSQEQGMGNQPQHF
TRBV28,NA,TRBJ1-2,NA,TGTGCCAGCAGTTTAGGTCAGGGGCGCGAGTATGGCTACACCTTC,CASSLGQGREYGYTF
TRBV2,NA,TRBJ2-7,TRBD1,TGTGCCAGCATGACCGGGACAGTGTCCTACGAGCAGTACTTC,CASMTGTVSYEQYF
TRBV21-1,NA,TRBJ1-6,NA,TGTGCCAGCAACCCGGGACAGGTGACTCTCGATTCACCCCTCCACTTT,CASNPGQVTLDSPLHF